Shown below are 18 T cell receptor beta chains from a single sample sequenced in a study of a mutant IDH1 vaccine in newly diagnosed glioma. Clones were read by immunoSEQ multiplex PCR, and TCRdb kept only the in-frame ones, dropping some. The repertoire holds 85,000 to 100,000 clones, with around four fifths as singletons. Time point given: baseline, week 1 (first vaccination visit). Noted treatment: pre-vaccination baseline after standard-of-care therapy. Here the sequenced sample was PBMCs, taken from a glioma patient treated with radiotherapy, temozolomide or both. The receptor set was obtained from a man in his forties or fifties with glioma.

The sample holds one count of this clone. This chain links TRBV5-1 with TRBJ2-3, with 7 bases matching TRBD1. In germline, CDR1 is SGHRS, CDR2 YFSETQ. J was trimmed by 0 bases and V by 2 bases; bases with no gene match: 0. The CDR3 sequence is 14 residues long. CDR3 DNA: TGCGCCAGCAGCTTCAGGGGGAGCACAGATACGCAGTATTTT. As protein: CASSFRGSTDTQYF.

This rearrangement joins TRBV7-9 to TRBJ2-5; D not certain. The germline V and J ends were trimmed by 5 bases and 5 bases, with 18 bases remaining between them. CDR1 and CDR2 (germline): SEHNR, FQNEAQ (reference sequence). The CDR3 is made up of 15 amino acids. CDR3 in amino acids: CASSPRNAQGETQYF. The CDR3 DNA reads TGTGCCAGCAGCCCCAGGAACGCACAAGGGGAGACCCAGTACTTC.

The chain has TRBV29-1 and TRBJ2-2; no clear D. The V end was cut by 4 bases, the J end by 3 bases, with 12 bases between. Germline CDR1 is SQVTM and CDR2 is ANQGSEA. There are 14 residues in the CDR3. DNA for the CDR3: TGCAGCGTTGGTGCATTTGGGGACACCGGGGAGCTGTTTTTT. It is translated as CSVGAFGDTGELFF.

V and J are TRBV7-3 and TRBJ2-5; perhaps TRBD1 as D (6 bases). Between the trimmed V and J ends, which lost 4 bases and 1 base, there was a span of 13 bases. Germline lookup yields CDR1 SGHTA and CDR2 FQGTGA. The CDR3 sequence is 15 residues long. The CDR3 DNA is TGTGCCAGCAGCTCGGCCGGGACATCCCAAGAGACCCAGTACTTC. It translates to CASSSAGTSQETQYF.

This clone was seen a few times. The chain has TRBV7-2 and TRBJ2-7; 8 bases align to TRBD2. After removal of 4 bases from V and 5 bases from J, the junction contained 13 bases not matched to a gene. Germline assignment: CDR1 SGHTA and CDR2 FQGNSA. The CDR3 covers 16 residues. The DNA of the CDR3 is TGTGCCAGCAGCTCTACTCCGGGACTAGGAGTCCACGAGCAGTACTTC. This encodes CASSSTPGLGVHEQYF.

A remark on this clone: One junction end disagrees with the germline gene, perhaps due to a read error. The chain links TRBV7-7 to TRBJ2-5, with 9 positions matching TRBD1. There are 15 residues in the CDR3. CDR1 is SSHAT, CDR2 FNYEAQ, per germline (reference sequence). The CDR3 protein is CASSSVTGGQETQYF. CDR3 DNA sequence: TGTGCTAGCAGCTCCGTGACAGGGGGCCAAGAGACCCAGTACTTC.

The V and J genes are TRBV21-1 and TRBJ1-1; the D call of TRBD1 is as the table states it, not checked on the DNA. TRBV21-1 is tagged as a pseudogene. This CDR3 comprises 14 residues. DNA for the CDR3: TGTGCCACCATCCCAGGGGTCTACTGCACTGAAGCTTTCTTT. Amino acid sequence: CATIPGVYCTEAFF.

Ten or more counts support this clone. The chain links TRBV7-6 to TRBJ2-7; 11 nucleotides match TRBD2. Germline loops: CDR1 SGHVS, CDR2 FNYEAQ. V lost 5 bases and J lost 3; bases outside the gene matches: 15. The CDR3 runs to 18 residues. The CDR3 loop is CASSQGLAGGRAYYEQYF. DNA of the CDR3: TGTGCCAGCAGCCAAGGACTAGCGGGTGGAAGAGCCTACTACGAGCAGTACTTC.

In this sample, this clone is medium-sized. This chain links TRBV5-4 with TRBJ2-2; the match to TRBD2 covers 9 bases. Per the germline V gene, CDR1 is SGHNT and CDR2 is YYREEE (reference sequence). Trimming cost V 1 base and J 6 bases; bases outside gene matches: 4. The CDR3 is made up of 15 amino acids. The CDR3 nucleotides are TGTGCCAGCAGCTTGCGAATAGCGGGAGCCGGGGAGCTGTTTTTT. Residues: CASSLRIAGAGELFF.

The rearrangement uses TRBV15 and TRBJ2-1; TRBD2 matches 10 bases. CDR1 and CDR2 from the germline V gene are LNHNV and YYDKDF (reference sequence). J was trimmed by 7 bases and V by 1 base; bases with no gene match: 4. The length of the CDR3 is 15 residues. The CDR3 spells CATSRGLAGGNEQFF. The CDR3 DNA reads as TGTGCCACCAGCAGAGGGTTAGCGGGAGGTAATGAGCAGTTCTTC.

V is TRBV19 and J is TRBJ2-7; possible D gene TRBD2, 5 bases. The V and J ends lost 6 bases and 3 bases respectively, with 21 bases between them. This CDR3 has 16 amino acids. Germline V lookup: CDR1 LNHDA, CDR2 SQIVND (reference sequence). The DNA of the CDR3 is TGTGCCAGTAGAGTGGAGGACCTTCCGACTTACTACGAGCAGTACTTC. Translating gives CASRVEDLPTYYEQYF.

V and J are TRBV9 and TRBJ2-7, with 9 nucleotides matching TRBD1. The V segment lost 4 bases and the J segment 4 bases; nucleotides outside the gene matches: 6. Germline CDR1 and CDR2: SGDLS and YYNGEE. The CDR3 runs 14 residues. The chain's CDR3 is CASSRDRVDYEQYF. The CDR3 DNA reads as TGTGCCAGCAGCCGGGACAGGGTCGATTACGAGCAGTACTTC.

The rearrangement joins TRBV9 to TRBJ2-7; D gene uncertain. The length of the CDR3 is 14 residues. The V gene lost 4 bases and the J gene lost 3 bases, with 14 bases spanning the gap. CDR1 and CDR2 from the germline V gene are SGDLS and YYNGEE. This CDR3 is CASSSSEVGYEQYF. Written as DNA, the CDR3 is TGTGCCAGCAGCAGCAGCGAGGTCGGCTACGAGCAGTACTTC.

The rearrangement links TRBV4-1 to TRBJ2-2; 10 bases line up with TRBD2. This CDR3 has 18 amino acids. In germline, CDR1 is MGHRA, CDR2 YSYEKL. Unmatched junction bases numbered 8, after V lost 0 bases and J lost 4 bases. DNA for the CDR3: TGCGCCAGCAGCCAAGATTCCCCGACTAGCGGGTTCACCGGGGAGCTGTTTTTT. It specifies CASSQDSPTSGFTGELFF.

The chain employs TRBV10-2 and TRBJ2-7; 8 bases line up with TRBD1. With V trimmed by 2 bases and J by 3 bases, 6 bases remained unmatched. CDR1 is WSHSY, CDR2 SAAADI, per germline. CDR3 length: 15 amino acids. The CDR3 is CASSEGQGLYYEQYF. DNA for the CDR3: TGCGCCAGCAGTGAGGGACAGGGCCTCTACTACGAGCAGTACTTC.

V usage is TRBV9 and J usage is TRBJ2-1, with D possibly being TRBD1 (6 bases). Trimming took 4 bases from V and 0 from J, leaving 11 bases between them. The V gene's germline CDR1 is SGDLS and CDR2 YYNGEE. This CDR3 is built from 15 residues. CDR3 sequence reads: CASSQTGISYNEQFF. The DNA of the CDR3 is TGTGCCAGCAGCCAAACAGGGATCTCCTACAATGAGCAGTTCTTC.

This chain uses TRBV29-1 with TRBJ2-7, with D unresolved. CDR1 and CDR2 from the germline V gene are SQVTM and ANQGSEA. The CDR3 contains 12 residues. The V end lost 7 bases, the J end lost 6 bases, and 16 bases lay between the germline ends. The CDR3: CSESNGSREQYF. Here the CDR3 DNA reads TGCAGCGAATCAAACGGGTCCCGCGAGCAGTACTTC.

In regard to this clone: Likely a read error: the CDR3 ends without its conserved phenylalanine or tryptophan. The gene calls are TRBV2 and TRBJ1-1; no reliable D call. The CDR3 is 15 residues long. V was clipped by 0 bases and J by 1 base, with 9 bases between them. Germline V CDR1 and CDR2: SNHLY, FYNNEI. CDR3 DNA sequence: TGTGCCAGCAGTGAAGCGCACGACGCGAACACTGAAGCTTTCTCT. Protein: CASSEAHDANTEAFS.